The rows below give T cell receptor beta chains drawn from one sample of a study of blood T cell repertoires in COVID-19. This table comes from immunoSEQ multiplex PCR, and its TCRdb copy is limited to in-frame clones, with some not included. The sample lists roughly 400,000 clones; 88% were seen once. The sequencing sample was made of PBMCs or T cells enriched from blood (not recorded which). The receptors were gathered from a woman aged 40 to 55 with acute COVID-19. CDR3s include the opening cysteine and the closing phenylalanine or tryptophan. A D gene is named only where the DNA matches it firmly. Expanded clones are given a class, and other clones once, few, many or no size at all.

NA TRBD1 TRBJ2-3 TRBV9 TGTGCCAGCAGCCCCGAGGGTGGGGACAGGGCTTTCGATACGCAGTATTTT CASSPEGGDRAFDTQYF
NA NA TRBJ1-1 TRBV12-3/TRBV12-4 TGTGCCAGCAGTCCGCGGGGAGCCACTGAAGCTTTCTTT CASSPRGATEAFF
NA TRBD1 TRBJ2-1 TRBV6-5 TGTGCCAGCACAGACAGGGAATTATACAATGAGCAGTTCTTC CASTDRELYNEQFF
NA TRBD1 TRBJ2-7 TRBV6-2/TRBV6-3 TGTGCCAGCAGTCCAGCCGGGACAGTTATGTACGAGCAGTACTTC CASSPAGTVMYEQYF
few NA TRBJ1-2 TRBV11-2 TGTGCCAGCAGCCTTACGTCCGTAAAGGGGCAGGGCTACACCTTC CASSLTSVKGQGYTF
NA NA TRBJ1-2 TRBV5-3 TGTGCCAGAAGCTTGAGTATGTCGGCAGGGGTCATCTATGGCTACACCTTC CARSLSMSAGVIYGYTF
NA NA TRBJ1-6 TRBV11-2 TGTGCCAGCAGCTTAGAACAGTCCCTTGGTTCCTATAATTCACCCCTCCACTTT CASSLEQSLGSYNSPLHF
NA NA TRBJ1-4 TRBV24-1 TGTGCCACCAGTGAGCTGGGAGGCTCCACTAATGAAAAACTGTTTTTT CATSELGGSTNEKLFF
NA TRBD2 TRBJ2-7 TRBV5-1 TGCGCCAGCAGCTTGGAACGGGCTAGCGGGTCCTACGAGCAGTACTTC CASSLERASGSYEQYF
NA NA TRBJ2-3 TRBV5-4 TGTGCCAGCAGCTTTAAACAGTACACAGATACGCAGTATTTT CASSFKQYTDTQYF
NA NA TRBJ1-1 TRBV27 TGTGCCAGCACCCCAAATTGGAGGAACACTGAAGCTTTCTTT CASTPNWRNTEAFF
NA TRBD1 TRBJ1-1 TRBV25-1 TGTGCCAGCAGTGACCCACAGGGGGTGGCTGAAGCTTTCTTT CASSDPQGVAEAFF
NA NA TRBJ1-2 TRBV5-4 TGTGCCAGCAGCCCCCGGAGGCAGGGGCGAGATAACTATGGCTACACCTTC CASSPRRQGRDNYGYTF
NA TRBD2 TRBJ2-3 TRBV5-1 TGCGCCAGCAGCTCAGGGAGCGGGGGGGGCCCCACAGATACGCAGTATTTT CASSSGSGGGPTDTQYF
NA NA TRBJ1-1 TRBV6-6 TGTGCCAGCAGGCCCTACACAGGGAACACTGAAGCTTTCTTT CASRPYTGNTEAFF
NA TRBD1 TRBJ1-6 TRBV6-1 TGTGCCAGCAGTGAAGCGACAGGGTACTCCTATAATTCACCCCTCCACTTT CASSEATGYSYNSPLHF
NA NA TRBJ2-3 TRBV5-1 TGCGCCAGCAGCCGATTCTCGGCGGGGACAGATACGCAGTATTTT CASSRFSAGTDTQYF
few TRBD2 TRBJ2-3 TRBV30 TGTGCCTGGAACTCCGGGACTAGCGGGGGCTCTACGCAGTATTTT CAWNSGTSGGSTQYF
NA TRBD1 TRBJ1-1 TRBV6-1 TGTGCCAGCAGTGACAGGGGGCACACTGAAGCTTTCTTT CASSDRGHTEAFF
NA NA TRBJ1-5 TRBV7-9 TGTGCCAGCAGCCCGAGGGATTATCAGCCCCAGCATTTT CASSPRDYQPQHF
few NA TRBJ1-4 TRBV9 TGTGCCAGCAGCTTCGGACAAACTAATGAAAAACTGTTTTTT CASSFGQTNEKLFF
NA TRBD1 TRBJ2-7 TRBV5-4 TGTGCCAGCAGCCCCGGGACAGGGGGCTTTGATTTTTTAAGCTCCTACGAGCAGTACTTC CASSPGTGGFDFLSSYEQYF
NA TRBD1 TRBJ1-6 TRBV30 TGTGCCTGGAGTGAAACAGGGGGAAATTCACCCCTCCACTTT CAWSETGGNSPLHF
NA TRBD1 TRBJ2-2 TRBV15 TGTGCCACCAGCAGAACGGGACAGGGGCACACCGGGGAGCTGTTTTTT CATSRTGQGHTGELFF
NA NA TRBJ2-7 TRBV27 TGTGCCAGCAGTGACACTTATTCCGGATCCTACGAGCAGTACTTC CASSDTYSGSYEQYF
once NA TRBJ2-2 TRBV3-1/TRBV3-2 TGTGCCAGCAGCCAGCGGGGTAACACCGGGGAGCTGTTTTTT CASSQRGNTGELFF
NA NA TRBJ2-7 TRBV29-1 TGCAGCGTTGCTCCCGCAGGGATGGGCGAGCAGTACTTC CSVAPAGMGEQYF
few NA TRBJ1-3 TRBV30 TGTGCCTGGAGTGAGGACTCCTATGGAAACACCATATATTTT CAWSEDSYGNTIYF
NA NA TRBJ1-3 TRBV27 TGTGCCAGCAGGGGAATGCGGGGTGGAAACACCATATATTTT CASRGMRGGNTIYF
NA TRBD2 TRBJ2-3 TRBV27 TGTGCCAGCAGTTTCGGGGGGGGCGATACGCAGTATTTT CASSFGGGDTQYF
NA TRBD2 TRBJ2-1 TRBV5-1 TGCGCCAGCAGCTTGCGCGGGGGGGTATCCTACAATGAGCAGTTCTTC CASSLRGGVSYNEQFF
NA NA TRBJ1-5 TRBV5-1 TGCGCCAGCAGCTTGGACACAGGGTATCAGCCCCAGCATTTT CASSLDTGYQPQHF
NA TRBD1 TRBJ2-2 TRBV7-2 TGTGCCAGCAGCTTACGACAGGGCGGGACCGGGGAGCTGTTTTTT CASSLRQGGTGELFF
NA TRBD2 TRBJ2-3 TRBV12-5 TGTGCTAGTGGTCCGTTGGGAGGGAGGACAGATACGCAGTATTTT CASGPLGGRTDTQYF
NA TRBD2 TRBJ2-3 TRBV30 TGTGCCTGGAGTTCTAGCGGGGGGGCGGATACGCAGTATTTT CAWSSSGGADTQYF
NA NA TRBJ2-2 TRBV7-2 TGTGCCAGCAGCTTATTCGTGCTAGCGTCGAGCGGGGAGCTGTTTTTT CASSLFVLASSGELFF